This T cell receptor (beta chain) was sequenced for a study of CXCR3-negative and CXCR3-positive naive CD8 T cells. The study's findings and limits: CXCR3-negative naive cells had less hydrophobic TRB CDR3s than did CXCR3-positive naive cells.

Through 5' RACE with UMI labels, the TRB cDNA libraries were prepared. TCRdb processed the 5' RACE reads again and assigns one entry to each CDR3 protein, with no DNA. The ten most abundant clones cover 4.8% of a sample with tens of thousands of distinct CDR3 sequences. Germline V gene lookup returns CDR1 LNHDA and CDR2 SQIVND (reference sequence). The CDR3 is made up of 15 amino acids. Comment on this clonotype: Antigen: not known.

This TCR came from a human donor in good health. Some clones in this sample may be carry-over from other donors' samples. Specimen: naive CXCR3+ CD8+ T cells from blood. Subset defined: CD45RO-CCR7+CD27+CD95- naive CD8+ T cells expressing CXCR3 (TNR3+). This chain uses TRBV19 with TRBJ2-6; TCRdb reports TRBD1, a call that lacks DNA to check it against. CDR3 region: CASRQRPTGANVLTF.